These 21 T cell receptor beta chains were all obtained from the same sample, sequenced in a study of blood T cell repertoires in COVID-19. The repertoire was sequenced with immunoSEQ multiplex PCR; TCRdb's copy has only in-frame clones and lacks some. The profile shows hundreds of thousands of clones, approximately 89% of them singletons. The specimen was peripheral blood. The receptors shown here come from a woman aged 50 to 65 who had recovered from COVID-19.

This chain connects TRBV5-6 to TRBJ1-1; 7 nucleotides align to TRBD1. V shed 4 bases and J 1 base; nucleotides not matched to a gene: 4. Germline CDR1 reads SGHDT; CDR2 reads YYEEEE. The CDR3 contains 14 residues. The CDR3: CASSRTGENTEAFF. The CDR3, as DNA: TGTGCCAGCAGCCGAACAGGGGAGAACACTGAAGCTTTCTTT.

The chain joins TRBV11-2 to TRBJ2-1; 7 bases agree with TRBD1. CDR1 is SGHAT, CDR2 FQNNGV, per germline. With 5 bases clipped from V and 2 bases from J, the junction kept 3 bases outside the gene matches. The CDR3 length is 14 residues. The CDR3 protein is CASSTGTAYNEQFF. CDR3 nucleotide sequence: TGTGCCAGCAGCACCGGGACAGCCTACAATGAGCAGTTCTTC. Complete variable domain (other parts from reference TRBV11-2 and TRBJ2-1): EAGVAQSPRYKIIEKRQSVAFWCNPISGHATLYWYQQILGQGPKLLIQFQNNGVVDDSQLPKDRFSAERLKGVDSTLKIQPAKLEDSAVYLCASSTGTAYNEQFFGPGTRLTVL.

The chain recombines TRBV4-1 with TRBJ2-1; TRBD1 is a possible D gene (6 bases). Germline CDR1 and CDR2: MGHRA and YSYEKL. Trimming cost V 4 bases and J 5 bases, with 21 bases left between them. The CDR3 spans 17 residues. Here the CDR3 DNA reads TGCGCCAGCAGCCCGGACAGCCGAGGGACCCTGAACAATGAGCAGTTCTTC. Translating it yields CASSPDSRGTLNNEQFF.

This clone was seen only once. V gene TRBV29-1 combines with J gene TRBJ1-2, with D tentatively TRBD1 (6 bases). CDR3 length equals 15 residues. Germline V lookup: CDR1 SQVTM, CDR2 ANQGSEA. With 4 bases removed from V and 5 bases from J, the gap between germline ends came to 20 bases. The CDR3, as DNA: TGCAGCGTTGGGGGAAGGTGGGACACCGGGTATGGCTACACCTTC. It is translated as CSVGGRWDTGYGYTF.

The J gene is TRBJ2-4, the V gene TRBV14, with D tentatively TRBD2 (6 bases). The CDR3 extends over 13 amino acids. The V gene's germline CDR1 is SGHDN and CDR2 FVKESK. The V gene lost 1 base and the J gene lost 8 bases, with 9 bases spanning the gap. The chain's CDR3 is CASSQAGVYIQYF. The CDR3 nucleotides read TGTGCCAGCAGCCAAGCGGGAGTGTACATTCAGTACTTC.

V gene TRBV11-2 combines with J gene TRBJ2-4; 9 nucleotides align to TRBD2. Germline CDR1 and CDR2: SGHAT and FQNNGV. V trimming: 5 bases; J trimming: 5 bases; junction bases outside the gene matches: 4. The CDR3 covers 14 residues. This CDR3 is CASSLSGRQNIQYF. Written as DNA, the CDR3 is TGTGCCAGCAGCCTTAGCGGGAGACAAAACATTCAGTACTTC.

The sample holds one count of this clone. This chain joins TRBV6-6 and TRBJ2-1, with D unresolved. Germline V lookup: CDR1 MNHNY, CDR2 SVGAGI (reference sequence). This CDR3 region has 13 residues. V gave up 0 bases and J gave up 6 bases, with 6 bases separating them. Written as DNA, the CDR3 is TGTGCCAGCAGTTACTCGTACAGCAATGAGCAGTTCTTC. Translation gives CASSYSYSNEQFF.

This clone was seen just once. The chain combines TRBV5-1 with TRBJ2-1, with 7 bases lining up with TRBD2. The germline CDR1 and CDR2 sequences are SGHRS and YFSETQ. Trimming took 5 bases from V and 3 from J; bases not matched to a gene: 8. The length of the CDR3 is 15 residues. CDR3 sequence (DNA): TGCGCCAGCAGGTCCACTAGCGAAGGCTACAATGAGCAGTTCTTC. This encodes CASRSTSEGYNEQFF. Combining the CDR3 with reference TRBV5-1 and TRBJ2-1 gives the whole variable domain KAGVTQTPRYLIKTRGQQVTLSCSPISGHRSVSWYQQTPGQGLQFLFEYFSETQRNKGNFPGRFSGRQFSNSRSEMNVSTLELGDSALYLCASRSTSEGYNEQFFGPGTRLTVL.

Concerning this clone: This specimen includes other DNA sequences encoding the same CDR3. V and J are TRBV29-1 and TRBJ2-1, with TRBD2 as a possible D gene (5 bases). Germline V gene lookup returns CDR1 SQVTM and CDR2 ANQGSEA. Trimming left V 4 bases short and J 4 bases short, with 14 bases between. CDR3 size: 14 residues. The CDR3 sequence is CSVAPGERYNEQFF. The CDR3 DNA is TGCAGCGTTGCCCCCGGGGAGAGGTACAATGAGCAGTTCTTC.

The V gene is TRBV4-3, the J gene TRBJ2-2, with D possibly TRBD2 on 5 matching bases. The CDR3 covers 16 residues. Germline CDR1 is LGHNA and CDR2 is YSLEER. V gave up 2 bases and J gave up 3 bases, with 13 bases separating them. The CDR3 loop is CASSQTMGSDTGELFF. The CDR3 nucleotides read TGCGCCAGCAGCCAAACGATGGGGAGCGACACCGGGGAGCTGTTTTTT.

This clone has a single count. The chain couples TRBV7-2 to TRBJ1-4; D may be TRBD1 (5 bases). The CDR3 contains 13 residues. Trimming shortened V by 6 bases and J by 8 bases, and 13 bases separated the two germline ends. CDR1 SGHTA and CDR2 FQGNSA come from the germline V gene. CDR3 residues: CASRGRANEKLFF. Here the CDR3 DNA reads TGTGCCAGCAGGGGCAGGGCAAACGAAAAACTGTTTTTT.

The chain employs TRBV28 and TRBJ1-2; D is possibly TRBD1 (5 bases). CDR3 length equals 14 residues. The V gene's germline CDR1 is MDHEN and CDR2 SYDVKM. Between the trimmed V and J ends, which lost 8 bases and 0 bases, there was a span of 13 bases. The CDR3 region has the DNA TGTGCCAGCTGTCTCTGGGGCGCTAACTATGGCTACACCTTC. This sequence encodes CASCLWGANYGYTF.

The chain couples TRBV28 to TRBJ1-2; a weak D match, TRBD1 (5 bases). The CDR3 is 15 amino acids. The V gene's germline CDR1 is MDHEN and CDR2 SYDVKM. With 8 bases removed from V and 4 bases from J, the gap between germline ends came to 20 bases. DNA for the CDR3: TGTGCCAGCCGAATATCAATAGGGGATGGCTATGGCTACACCTTC. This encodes CASRISIGDGYGYTF.

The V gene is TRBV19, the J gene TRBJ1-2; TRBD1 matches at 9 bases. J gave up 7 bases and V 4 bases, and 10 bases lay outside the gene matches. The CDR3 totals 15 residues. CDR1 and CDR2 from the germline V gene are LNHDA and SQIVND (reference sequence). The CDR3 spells CASSSTGGNLFGYTF. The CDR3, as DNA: TGTGCCAGTAGTAGCACAGGGGGCAACCTCTTTGGCTACACCTTC.

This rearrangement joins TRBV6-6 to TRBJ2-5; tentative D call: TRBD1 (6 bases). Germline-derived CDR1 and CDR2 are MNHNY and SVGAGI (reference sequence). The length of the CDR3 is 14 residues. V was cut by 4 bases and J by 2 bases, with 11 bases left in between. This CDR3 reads CASSFTGLQETQYF. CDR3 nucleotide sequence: TGTGCCAGCAGTTTTACAGGGTTACAAGAGACCCAGTACTTC.

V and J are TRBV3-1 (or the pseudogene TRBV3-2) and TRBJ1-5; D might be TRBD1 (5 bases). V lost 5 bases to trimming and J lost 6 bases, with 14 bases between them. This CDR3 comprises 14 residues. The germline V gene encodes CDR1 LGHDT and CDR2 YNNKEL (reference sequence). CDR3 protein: CASSSGAGGQPQHF. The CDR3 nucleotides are TGTGCCAGCAGCAGCGGGGCAGGTGGTCAGCCCCAGCATTTT.

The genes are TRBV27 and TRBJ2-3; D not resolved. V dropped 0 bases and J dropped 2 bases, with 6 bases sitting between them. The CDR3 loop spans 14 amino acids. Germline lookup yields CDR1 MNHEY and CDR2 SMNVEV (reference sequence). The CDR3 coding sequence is TGTGCCAGCAGTTTATCACAGACCACAGATACGCAGTATTTT. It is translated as CASSLSQTTDTQYF.

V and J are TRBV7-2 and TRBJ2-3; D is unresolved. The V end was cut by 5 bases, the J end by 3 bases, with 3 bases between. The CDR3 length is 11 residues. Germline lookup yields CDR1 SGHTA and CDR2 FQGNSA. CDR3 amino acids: CASSLTDTQYF. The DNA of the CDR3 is TGTGCCAGCAGCCTTACAGATACGCAGTATTTT.

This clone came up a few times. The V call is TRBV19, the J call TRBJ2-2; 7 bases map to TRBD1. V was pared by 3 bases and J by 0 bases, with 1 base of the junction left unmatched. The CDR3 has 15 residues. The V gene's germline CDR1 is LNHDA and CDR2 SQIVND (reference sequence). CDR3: CASSIQGANTGELFF. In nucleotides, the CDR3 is TGTGCCAGTAGTATTCAGGGGGCGAACACCGGGGAGCTGTTTTTT.

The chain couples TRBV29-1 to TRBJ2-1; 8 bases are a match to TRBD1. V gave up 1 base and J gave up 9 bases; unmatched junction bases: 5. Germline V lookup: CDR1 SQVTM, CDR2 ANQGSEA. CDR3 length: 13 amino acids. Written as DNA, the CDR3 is TGCAGCGTTGAAGGCGGACAGGGACTTGAGCAGTTCTTC. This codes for CSVEGGQGLEQFF.

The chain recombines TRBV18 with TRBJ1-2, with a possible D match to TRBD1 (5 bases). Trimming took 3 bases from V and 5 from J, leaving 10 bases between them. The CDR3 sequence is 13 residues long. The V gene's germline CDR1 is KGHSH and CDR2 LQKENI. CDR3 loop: CASSPPGGYGYTF. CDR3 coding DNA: TGTGCCAGCTCACCCCCGGGGGGGTATGGCTACACCTTC.